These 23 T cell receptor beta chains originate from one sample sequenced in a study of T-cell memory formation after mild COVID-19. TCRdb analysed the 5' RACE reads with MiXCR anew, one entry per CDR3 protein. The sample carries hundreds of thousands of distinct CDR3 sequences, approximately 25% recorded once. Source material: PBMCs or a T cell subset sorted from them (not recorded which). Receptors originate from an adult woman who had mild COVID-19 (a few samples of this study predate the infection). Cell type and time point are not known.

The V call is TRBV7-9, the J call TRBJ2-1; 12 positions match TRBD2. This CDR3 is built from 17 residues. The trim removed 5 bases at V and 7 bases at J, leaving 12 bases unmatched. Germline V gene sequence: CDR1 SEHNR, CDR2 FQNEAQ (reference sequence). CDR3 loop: CASSPGRRLAGDNEQFF. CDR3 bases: TGTGCCAGCAGCCCCGGGAGACGACTAGCGGGAGATAATGAGCAGTTCTTC.

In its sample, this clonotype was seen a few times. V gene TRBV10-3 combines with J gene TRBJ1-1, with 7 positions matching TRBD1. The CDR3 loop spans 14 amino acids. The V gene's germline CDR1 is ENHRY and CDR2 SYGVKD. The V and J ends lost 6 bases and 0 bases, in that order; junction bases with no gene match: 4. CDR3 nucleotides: TGTGCCATCAGGGGGGACAGCATGAACACTGAAGCTTTCTTT. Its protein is CAIRGDSMNTEAFF.

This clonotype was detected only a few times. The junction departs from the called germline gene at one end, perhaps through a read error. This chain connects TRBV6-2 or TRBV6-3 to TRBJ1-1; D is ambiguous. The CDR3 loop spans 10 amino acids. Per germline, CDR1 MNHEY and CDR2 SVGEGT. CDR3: CASGYTEAFF. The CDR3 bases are TGTGCCAGCGGTTACACTGAAGCTTTCTTT.

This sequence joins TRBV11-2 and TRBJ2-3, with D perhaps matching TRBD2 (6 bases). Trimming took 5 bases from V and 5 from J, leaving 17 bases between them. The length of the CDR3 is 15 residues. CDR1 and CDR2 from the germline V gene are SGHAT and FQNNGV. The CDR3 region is CASSRRGVRGDTQYF. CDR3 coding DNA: TGTGCCAGCAGCCGCCGCGGGGTGAGAGGAGATACGCAGTATTTT.

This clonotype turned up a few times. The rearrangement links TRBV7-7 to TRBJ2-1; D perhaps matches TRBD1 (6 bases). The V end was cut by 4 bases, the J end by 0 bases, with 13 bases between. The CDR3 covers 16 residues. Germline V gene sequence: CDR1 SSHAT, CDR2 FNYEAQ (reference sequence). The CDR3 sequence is CASSSSQGSSYNEQFF. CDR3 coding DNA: TGTGCCAGCAGCTCGTCCCAGGGGAGCTCCTACAATGAGCAGTTCTTC.

The chain's CDR3 is CASSLAGTRRNIQYF. The CDR3 DNA reads TGTGCCAGCAGCCTCGCCGGGACCCGAAGGAACATTCAGTACTTC. This sequence joins TRBV12-3 or TRBV12-4 and TRBJ2-4; either TRBD1 or TRBD2 may fit D (5 bases each). V shed 6 bases and J shed 7 bases, with 19 bases lying between them. The CDR3 contains 15 residues.

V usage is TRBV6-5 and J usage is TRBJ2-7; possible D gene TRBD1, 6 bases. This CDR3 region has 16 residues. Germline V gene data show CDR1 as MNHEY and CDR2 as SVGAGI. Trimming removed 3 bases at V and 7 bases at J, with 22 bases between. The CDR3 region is CASSYSPRTEEGEQYF. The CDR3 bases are TGTGCCAGCAGTTATTCCCCCCGGACAGAGGAAGGAGAGCAGTACTTC.

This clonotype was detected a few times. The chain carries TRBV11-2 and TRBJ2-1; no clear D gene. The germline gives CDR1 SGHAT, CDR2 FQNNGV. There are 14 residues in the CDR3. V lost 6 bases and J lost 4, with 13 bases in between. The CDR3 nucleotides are TGTGCCAGCAGTTCTACCTGGGGATACAATGAGCAGTTCTTC. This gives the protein CASSSTWGYNEQFF. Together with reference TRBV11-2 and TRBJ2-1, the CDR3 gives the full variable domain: EAGVAQSPRYKIIEKRQSVAFWCNPISGHATLYWYQQILGQGPKLLIQFQNNGVVDDSQLPKDRFSAERLKGVDSTLKIQPAKLEDSAVYLCASSSTWGYNEQFFGPGTRLTVL.

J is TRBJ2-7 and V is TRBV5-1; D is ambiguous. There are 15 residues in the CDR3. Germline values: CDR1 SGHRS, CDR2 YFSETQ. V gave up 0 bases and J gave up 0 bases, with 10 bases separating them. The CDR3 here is CASSLAGDFSYEQYF. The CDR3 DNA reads TGCGCCAGCAGCTTGGCGGGCGACTTCTCCTACGAGCAGTACTTC.

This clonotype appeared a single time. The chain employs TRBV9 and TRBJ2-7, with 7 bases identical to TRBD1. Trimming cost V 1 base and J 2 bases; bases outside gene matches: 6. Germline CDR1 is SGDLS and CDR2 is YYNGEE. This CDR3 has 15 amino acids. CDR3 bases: TGTGCCAGCAGCGTACGGTCCCAGGGGGCCTACGAGCAGTACTTC. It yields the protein CASSVRSQGAYEQYF.

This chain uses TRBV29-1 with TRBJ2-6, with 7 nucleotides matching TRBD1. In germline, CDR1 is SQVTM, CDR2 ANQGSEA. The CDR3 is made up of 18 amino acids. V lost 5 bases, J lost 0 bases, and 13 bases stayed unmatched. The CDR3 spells CSVSEGAGLASGANVLTF. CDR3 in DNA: TGCAGCGTTTCAGAGGGGGCGGGTTTAGCCTCTGGGGCCAACGTCCTGACTTTC.

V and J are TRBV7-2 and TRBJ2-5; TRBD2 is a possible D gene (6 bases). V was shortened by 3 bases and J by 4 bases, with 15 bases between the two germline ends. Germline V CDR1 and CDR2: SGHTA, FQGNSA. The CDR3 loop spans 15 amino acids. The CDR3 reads CASSFASASPETQYF. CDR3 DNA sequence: TGTGCCAGCAGCTTTGCTAGCGCGTCTCCAGAGACCCAGTACTTC. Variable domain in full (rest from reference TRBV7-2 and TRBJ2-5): GAGVSQSPSNKVTEKGKDVELRCDPISGHTALYWYRQSLGQGLEFLIYFQGNSAPDKSGLPSDRFSAERTGGSVSTLTIQRTQQEDSAVYLCASSFASASPETQYFGPGTRLLVL.

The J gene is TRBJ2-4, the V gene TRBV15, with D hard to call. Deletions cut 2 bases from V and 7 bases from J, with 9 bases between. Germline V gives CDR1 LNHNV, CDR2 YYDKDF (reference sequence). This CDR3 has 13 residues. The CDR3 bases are TGTGCCACCAGCAGATCCAGGTGGAACATTCAGTACTTC. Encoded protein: CATSRSRWNIQYF.

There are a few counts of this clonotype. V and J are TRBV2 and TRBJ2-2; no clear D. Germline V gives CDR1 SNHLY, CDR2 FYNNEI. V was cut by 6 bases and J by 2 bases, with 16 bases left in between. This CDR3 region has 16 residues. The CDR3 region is CASSGPHIENTGELFF. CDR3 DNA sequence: TGTGCCAGCAGCGGGCCACACATCGAAAACACCGGGGAGCTGTTTTTT.

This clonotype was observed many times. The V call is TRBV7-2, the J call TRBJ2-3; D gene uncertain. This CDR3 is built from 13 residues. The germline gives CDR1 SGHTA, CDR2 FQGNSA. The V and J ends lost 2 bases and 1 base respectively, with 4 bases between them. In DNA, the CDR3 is TGTGCCAGCAGCTTAATCGGCACAGATACGCAGTATTTT. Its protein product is CASSLIGTDTQYF.

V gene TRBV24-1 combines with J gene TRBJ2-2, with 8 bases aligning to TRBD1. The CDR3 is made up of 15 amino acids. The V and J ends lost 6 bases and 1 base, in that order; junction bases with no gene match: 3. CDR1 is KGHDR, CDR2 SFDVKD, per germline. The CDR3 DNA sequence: TGTGCCACCAGTAAAGGACAGGGGAACACCGGGGAGCTGTTTTTT. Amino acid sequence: CATSKGQGNTGELFF.

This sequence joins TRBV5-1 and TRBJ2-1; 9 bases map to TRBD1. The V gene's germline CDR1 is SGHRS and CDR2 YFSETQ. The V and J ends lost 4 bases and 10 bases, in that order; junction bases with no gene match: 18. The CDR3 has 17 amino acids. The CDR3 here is CASSPPDRPDRGSEQFF. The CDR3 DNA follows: TGCGCCAGCAGCCCACCCGATAGGCCGGACAGGGGAAGCGAGCAGTTCTTC.

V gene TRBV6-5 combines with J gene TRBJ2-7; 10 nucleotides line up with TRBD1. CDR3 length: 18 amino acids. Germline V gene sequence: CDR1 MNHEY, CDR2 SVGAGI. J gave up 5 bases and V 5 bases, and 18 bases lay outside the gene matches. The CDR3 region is CASSRFILTGQGYHEQYF. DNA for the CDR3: TGTGCCAGCAGTCGTTTCATCTTGACGGGACAGGGGTATCACGAGCAGTACTTC.

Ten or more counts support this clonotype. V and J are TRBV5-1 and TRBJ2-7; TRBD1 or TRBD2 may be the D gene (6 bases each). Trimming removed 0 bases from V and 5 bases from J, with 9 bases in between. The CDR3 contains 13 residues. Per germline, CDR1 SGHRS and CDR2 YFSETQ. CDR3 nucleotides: TGCGCCAGCAGCTTGGATAGGGGGGACGAGCAGTACTTC. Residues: CASSLDRGDEQYF.

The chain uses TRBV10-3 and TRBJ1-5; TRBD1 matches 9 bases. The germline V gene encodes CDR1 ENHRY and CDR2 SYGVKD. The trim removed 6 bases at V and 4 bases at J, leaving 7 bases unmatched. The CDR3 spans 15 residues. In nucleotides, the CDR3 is TGTGCCATCAGCGAGGGACAGGGAGGAAATCAGCCCCAGCATTTT. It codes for CAISEGQGGNQPQHF.

CDR3 in DNA: TGTGCCAGCAGCTTGTTGTCCACCTATGGCTACACCTTC. Its protein product is CASSLLSTYGYTF. This sequence joins TRBV7-9 and TRBJ1-2; no reliable D call. This CDR3 has 13 residues. Trimming took 3 bases from V and 4 from J, leaving 9 bases between them. The V gene's germline CDR1 is SEHNR and CDR2 FQNEAQ (reference sequence).

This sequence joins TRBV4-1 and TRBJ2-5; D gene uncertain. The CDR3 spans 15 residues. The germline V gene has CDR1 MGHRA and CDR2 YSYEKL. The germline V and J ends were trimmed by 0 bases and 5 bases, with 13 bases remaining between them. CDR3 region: CASSQDPTPLETQYF. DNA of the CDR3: TGCGCCAGCAGCCAAGATCCGACCCCTCTGGAGACCCAGTACTTC.

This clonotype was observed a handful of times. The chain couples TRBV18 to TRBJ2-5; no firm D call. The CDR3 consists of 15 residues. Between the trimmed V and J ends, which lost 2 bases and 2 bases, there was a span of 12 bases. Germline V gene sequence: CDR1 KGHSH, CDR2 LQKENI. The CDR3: CASSPTRLGQETQYF. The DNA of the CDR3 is TGTGCCAGCTCACCAACTCGTCTGGGTCAAGAGACCCAGTACTTC.